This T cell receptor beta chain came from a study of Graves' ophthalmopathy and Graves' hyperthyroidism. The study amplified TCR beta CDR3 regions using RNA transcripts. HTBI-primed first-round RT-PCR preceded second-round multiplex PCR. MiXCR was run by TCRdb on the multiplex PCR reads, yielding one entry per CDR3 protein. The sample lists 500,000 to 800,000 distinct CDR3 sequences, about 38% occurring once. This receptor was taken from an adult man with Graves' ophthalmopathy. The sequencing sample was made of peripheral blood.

The CDR3 bases are TGCAGCTTAGGTACAGGGAACACTGAAGCTTTCTTT. This encodes CSLGTGNTEAFF. V usage is TRBV29-1 and J usage is TRBJ1-1; a possible D gene is TRBD1 (5 bases). Germline V gene lookup returns CDR1 SQVTM and CDR2 ANQGSEA. This CDR3 contains 12 residues. Trimming removed 8 bases at V and 1 base at J, with 11 bases between.